The 20 T cell receptor beta chains below were found in one sample sequenced in a study of T-cell memory formation after mild COVID-19. TCRdb recomputed calls from the 5' RACE reads with MiXCR, one row per CDR3 protein. Of some 450,000 distinct CDR3 sequences listed, about a sixth are singletons. Sequenced material: PBMCs or a T cell subset sorted from them (not recorded which). The receptor source for this set is a man aged 18 to 30 who had mild COVID-19 (a few samples of this study predate the infection). Cell type and time point are not known.

This clonotype was observed a few times. This rearrangement joins TRBV5-1 to TRBJ1-1; perhaps TRBD1 as D (5 bases). Germline-derived CDR1 and CDR2 are SGHRS and YFSETQ. The CDR3 extends over 14 amino acids. V was shortened by 0 bases and J by 4 bases, with 10 bases between the two germline ends. CDR3 sequence: CASSLAPTATEAFF. In nucleotides, the CDR3 is TGCGCCAGCAGCTTGGCCCCGACAGCCACTGAAGCTTTCTTT.

V usage is TRBV14 and J usage is TRBJ2-3; D remains ambiguous. CDR1 is SGHDN and CDR2 is FVKESK in the germline V gene. There are 17 residues in the CDR3. Trimming stripped 0 bases from V and 0 bases from J, with 13 bases between. CDR3 sequence reads: CASSQDLAVPSTDTQYF. The DNA of the CDR3 is TGTGCCAGCAGCCAAGATCTGGCAGTCCCTAGCACAGATACGCAGTATTTT.

The table lists this clonotype with many counts. The chain links TRBV4-3 to TRBJ1-4; D perhaps matches TRBD1 (5 bases). From germline, CDR1 is LGHNA and CDR2 YSLEER. V lost 0 bases, J lost 8 bases, and 7 bases lay in between. The CDR3 has 13 residues. This CDR3 reads CASSQDGGEKLFF. In nucleotides, the CDR3 is TGCGCCAGCAGCCAAGATGGGGGAGAAAAACTGTTTTTT.

This clonotype was counted a few times. The chain combines TRBV5-1 with TRBJ1-1, with 7 positions matching TRBD1. Germline trimming cut 4 bases from V and 4 bases from J; bases unmatched to any gene: 10. The CDR3 is made up of 15 amino acids. Looked up from germline, CDR1 is SGHRS and CDR2 is YFSETQ. CDR3 sequence (DNA): TGCGCCAGCAGCCGACTCACAGGGGTCGGCACTGAAGCTTTCTTT. It yields the protein CASSRLTGVGTEAFF. The full variable domain, with the rest looked up from reference TRBV5-1 and TRBJ1-1, is KAGVTQTPRYLIKTRGQQVTLSCSPISGHRSVSWYQQTPGQGLQFLFEYFSETQRNKGNFPGRFSGRQFSNSRSEMNVSTLELGDSALYLCASSRLTGVGTEAFFGQGTRLTVV.

The chain recombines TRBV19 with TRBJ2-7; TRBD1 or TRBD2 may be the D gene (5 bases each). The V and J ends lost 7 bases and 8 bases respectively, with 18 bases between them. Per germline, CDR1 LNHDA and CDR2 SQIVND (reference sequence). The CDR3 has 13 residues. The CDR3 DNA sequence: TGTGCCAGTAAAAGGCGGCTGGGGGAACAGCAGTACTTC. As protein: CASKRRLGEQQYF.

This clonotype was picked up a small number of times. The chain couples TRBV9 to TRBJ2-7, with a possible D match to TRBD2 (5 bases). The CDR3 covers 15 residues. With 4 bases removed from V and 1 base from J, the gap between germline ends came to 15 bases. Germline CDR1 and CDR2: SGDLS and YYNGEE. The CDR3 nucleotides are TGTGCCAGCAGCCCTAGAGAGGAGGCTTCCTACGAGCAGTACTTC. Its translation: CASSPREEASYEQYF.

This clonotype appeared a few times. The V and J genes are TRBV11-2 and TRBJ2-7; D not resolved. The germline V gene has CDR1 SGHAT and CDR2 FQNNGV. V was trimmed by 5 bases and J by 3 bases, leaving 17 bases between them. This CDR3 spans 15 amino acids. The CDR3 DNA sequence: TGTGCCAGCAGCCGACCTTCGACGCGAAACTACGAGCAGTACTTC. Translated, it gives CASSRPSTRNYEQYF.

Points on this clonotype: A much larger clonotype is one base distant, so this may be a read error. In nucleotides, the CDR3 is TGTGCCAGCAGTTACCAGGCGGGGCTAGACAAAAACATTCAGTACTTC. It specifies CASSYQAGLDKNIQYF. The genes are TRBV6-5 and TRBJ2-4; D is possibly TRBD2 (6 bases). Germline CDR1 and CDR2: MNHEY and SVGAGI. This CDR3 has 16 amino acids. V gave up 2 bases and J gave up 3 bases, with 14 bases separating them.

This clonotype has more than one count but fewer than ten. The CDR3, as DNA: TGCGCCAGCAGCTCTAGGGACACCGAGGAGACCCAGTACTTC. As protein: CASSSRDTEETQYF. The chain recombines TRBV5-1 with TRBJ2-5, with D maybe TRBD1 (6 bases). The CDR3 extends over 14 amino acids. Trimming removed 3 bases at V and 5 bases at J, with 14 bases between. Germline CDR1 is SGHRS and CDR2 is YFSETQ.

V and J are TRBV5-1 and TRBJ2-1; 8 nucleotides match TRBD2. After removal of 6 bases from V and 4 bases from J, the junction contained 9 bases not matched to a gene. The CDR3 runs 15 residues. Germline V gives CDR1 SGHRS, CDR2 YFSETQ. This CDR3 reads CASTASSGLYNEQFF. The CDR3 bases are TGCGCCAGCACAGCGTCTAGCGGGCTGTACAATGAGCAGTTCTTC. Filled out from reference TRBV5-1 and TRBJ2-1, the complete variable domain reads KAGVTQTPRYLIKTRGQQVTLSCSPISGHRSVSWYQQTPGQGLQFLFEYFSETQRNKGNFPGRFSGRQFSNSRSEMNVSTLELGDSALYLCASTASSGLYNEQFFGPGTRLTVL.

The genes are TRBV25-1 and TRBJ1-2; 7 nucleotides agree with TRBD1. This CDR3 has 13 residues. In germline, CDR1 is MGHDK, CDR2 SYGVNS. J gave up 8 bases and V 3 bases, and 6 bases lay outside the gene matches. The DNA of the CDR3 is TGTGCCAGCAGTGATACAGGGGATCGGGGCTACACCTTC. Its protein product is CASSDTGDRGYTF.

CDR3 in DNA: TGTGCCAGCAGCTTAGCCGGGTCCCAGTACTTC. As protein: CASSLAGSQYF. V usage is TRBV7-9 and J usage is TRBJ2-5; D unresolved. This CDR3 is built from 11 residues. V was shortened by 0 bases and J by 9 bases, with 5 bases between the two germline ends. CDR1 is SEHNR, CDR2 FQNEAQ, per germline (reference sequence).

This clonotype was picked up many times. The J gene is TRBJ2-1, the V gene TRBV5-1; TRBD1 aligns across 7 bases. The CDR3 runs to 14 residues. V gave up 2 bases and J gave up 3 bases; unmatched junction bases: 2. Germline V gives CDR1 SGHRS, CDR2 YFSETQ. CDR3 DNA: TGCGCCAGCAGCTTCCGGGACAGCTACAATGAGCAGTTCTTC. Amino acids: CASSFRDSYNEQFF.

This clonotype came up a few times. This rearrangement joins TRBV12-3 or TRBV12-4 to TRBJ2-2, with a possible D match to TRBD2 (6 bases). The V and J ends lost 7 bases and 7 bases respectively, with 16 bases between them. CDR3 size: 14 residues. CDR3 DNA: TGTGCCAGCAAGCCGGGACTCCACGGCGGGGAGCTGTTTTTT. Its translation: CASKPGLHGGELFF.

The sample holds a few counts of this clonotype. This sequence joins TRBV7-2 and TRBJ1-1; 7 bases fit TRBD1. The CDR3 consists of 12 residues. Germline loops: CDR1 SGHTA, CDR2 FQGNSA. V was pared by 8 bases and J by 6 bases, with 6 bases of the junction left unmatched. The DNA for the CDR3 is TGTGCCAGCCGAAGGGACAGCTCTGAAGCTTTCTTT. It codes for CASRRDSSEAFF.

This clonotype was observed many times. This rearrangement joins TRBV5-1 to TRBJ2-2, with D maybe TRBD1 (5 bases). Germline V gene lookup returns CDR1 SGHRS and CDR2 YFSETQ. With 4 bases removed from V and 6 bases from J, the gap between germline ends came to 16 bases. The CDR3 spans 15 residues. The CDR3 loop is CASSPAGLTSGELFF. In DNA form, the CDR3 reads TGCGCCAGCAGCCCGGCAGGGCTTACATCCGGGGAGCTGTTTTTT.

The V gene is TRBV7-2, the J gene TRBJ2-7, with 9 bases fitting TRBD1. Germline CDR1 is SGHTA and CDR2 is FQGNSA. The CDR3 loop spans 17 amino acids. V was pared by 10 bases and J by 6 bases, with 22 bases of the junction left unmatched. The DNA of the CDR3 is TGTGCCACCGGCCGGGACAGGGATTCCCCATACCTTGTCGAGCAGTACTTC. It translates to CATGRDRDSPYLVEQYF.

This clonotype appeared a few times. The genes are TRBV7-2 and TRBJ1-2; D is uncertain. The germline CDR1 and CDR2 sequences are SGHTA and FQGNSA. The germline V and J ends were trimmed by 1 base and 8 bases, with 17 bases remaining between them. The CDR3 totals 15 residues. The CDR3 loop reads CASSLGASGPAGYTF. The CDR3, as DNA: TGTGCCAGCAGCTTAGGAGCGTCCGGGCCGGCAGGCTACACCTTC.

This clonotype occurred a few times. V usage is TRBV5-8 and J usage is TRBJ2-5, with 8 bases matching TRBD2. The CDR3 totals 15 residues. V was clipped by 4 bases and J by 5 bases; unmatched bases: 10. Germline V gene sequence: CDR1 SGHTS, CDR2 YDEGEE. The CDR3: CASSVLGGGTETQYF. In nucleotides, the CDR3 is TGTGCCAGCAGCGTCCTTGGCGGGGGGACGGAGACCCAGTACTTC.

This clonotype was counted only a few times. The gene calls are TRBV27 and TRBJ2-5; maybe TRBD2 (5 bases). The CDR3 is 15 amino acids. Trimming stripped 7 bases from V and 7 bases from J, with 22 bases between. Germline loops: CDR1 MNHEY, CDR2 SMNVEV (reference sequence). The CDR3 loop is CASTPGTPKGWTQYF. CDR3 nucleotide sequence: TGTGCCAGCACTCCGGGAACCCCAAAAGGTTGGACCCAGTACTTC.